Below are 16 T cell receptor beta chains sequenced from a single sample in a study of blood T cell repertoires in COVID-19. TCRdb's table, derived via immunoSEQ multiplex PCR, lists solely in-frame clones and lacks some. The table lists roughly 88,000 clones, about nine tenths of them singletons. Sequenced: peripheral blood. The receptors shown here come from a woman aged 45-59 years in a cohort sampled during active COVID-19.

This chain uses TRBV28 with TRBJ1-3; D is unclear. Germline CDR1 reads MDHEN; CDR2 reads SYDVKM. V was shortened by 10 bases and J by 10 bases, with 26 bases between the two germline ends. The length of the CDR3 is 15 residues. The CDR3 spells CATLFFWFGGMTIYF. DNA for the CDR3: TGTGCCACCCTTTTTTTCTGGTTCGGCGGAATGACCATATATTTT.

V usage is TRBV6-2 or TRBV6-3 and J usage is TRBJ1-1; a weak D match, TRBD1 (5 bases). Germline loops: CDR1 MNHEY, CDR2 SVGEGT. The CDR3 length is 14 residues. V was trimmed by 2 bases and J by 1 base, leaving 8 bases between them. The CDR3 is CASSYGAENTEAFF. DNA of the CDR3: TGTGCCAGCAGTTACGGGGCCGAGAACACTGAAGCTTTCTTT.

The chain combines TRBV12-3 or TRBV12-4 with TRBJ2-7; D is undetermined. The CDR3 loop spans 12 amino acids. Between the trimmed V and J ends, which lost 7 bases and 4 bases, there was a span of 11 bases. The CDR3 protein is CASTRFPYEQYF. The CDR3, as DNA: TGTGCCAGCACCAGGTTCCCTTACGAGCAGTACTTC.

The CDR3 region has the DNA TGTGCCAGCAGTCACTTACGGGAGACCCAGTACTTC. Translated, it gives CASSHLRETQYF. This chain uses TRBV12-3 or TRBV12-4 with TRBJ2-5; D gene uncertain. V was cut by 5 bases and J by 5 bases, with 9 bases left in between. The CDR3 has 12 residues.

The chain is built from TRBV9 and TRBJ1-2; D possibly corresponds to TRBD1 (5 bases). The V end lost 3 bases, the J end lost 8 bases, and 11 bases lay between the germline ends. CDR3 length equals 12 residues. Germline CDR1 SGDLS, CDR2 YYNGEE. The CDR3 region has the DNA TGTGCCAGCAGCGGCCCAGGGTCGGGCTACACCTTC. Translated, it gives CASSGPGSGYTF.

The chain carries TRBV2 and TRBJ2-5, with D perhaps matching TRBD2 (6 bases). The germline CDR1 and CDR2 sequences are SNHLY and FYNNEI. The length of the CDR3 is 13 residues. Trimming shortened V by 8 bases and J by 3 bases, and 13 bases separated the two germline ends. The CDR3, as DNA: TGTGCCAGCGGGGGACTTTTTGAAGAGACCCAGTACTTC. The encoded protein is CASGGLFEETQYF.

This chain links TRBV20-1 with TRBJ1-1; 7 positions match TRBD1. CDR3 length equals 14 residues. The germline gives CDR1 DFQATT, CDR2 SNEGSKA (reference sequence). The junction had 10 bases not matched to a gene; V was cut back by 3 bases and J by 6 bases. Here the CDR3 DNA reads TGCAGTGCTAGTGAGGGGGCTGTCTCTTCTGAAGCTTTCTTT. This gives the protein CSASEGAVSSEAFF.

The chain couples TRBV9 to TRBJ2-7, with 7 bases identical to TRBD1. Trimming at V came to 4 bases and at J to 1 base, leaving 5 bases not matched to a gene. Germline V gene data show CDR1 as SGDLS and CDR2 as YYNGEE. The CDR3 totals 14 residues. The CDR3 is CASSFDRDSYEQYF. The CDR3 region has the DNA TGTGCCAGCAGCTTCGACAGGGATTCCTACGAGCAGTACTTC.

The rearrangement uses TRBV4-1 and TRBJ2-1, with a possible D match to TRBD2 (5 bases). Germline V gene lookup returns CDR1 MGHRA and CDR2 YSYEKL. The CDR3 is made up of 18 amino acids. V was trimmed by 0 bases and J by 2 bases, leaving 17 bases between them. The CDR3 here is CASSQDRAGTTTYNEQFF. CDR3 sequence (DNA): TGCGCCAGCAGCCAAGATAGGGCGGGCACGACCACCTACAATGAGCAGTTCTTC.

Only a few counts were recorded for this clone. The rearrangement uses TRBV5-1 and TRBJ2-7; no firm D call. The ends were cut back, 5 bases at V and 0 bases at J, with 12 bases in the middle. CDR1 and CDR2 (germline): SGHRS, YFSETQ. This CDR3 spans 14 amino acids. The chain's CDR3 is CASRYWSSSYEQYF. The CDR3 DNA sequence: TGCGCCAGCAGATACTGGTCAAGCTCCTACGAGCAGTACTTC. The whole variable domain, filled in from reference TRBV5-1 and TRBJ2-7, reads KAGVTQTPRYLIKTRGQQVTLSCSPISGHRSVSWYQQTPGQGLQFLFEYFSETQRNKGNFPGRFSGRQFSNSRSEMNVSTLELGDSALYLCASRYWSSSYEQYFGPGTRLTVT.

CDR3 in DNA: TGTGCCAGCACCCAACGACAGCCCACTGAAGCTTTCTTT. It specifies CASTQRQPTEAFF. The chain combines TRBV2 with TRBJ1-1, with a possible D match to TRBD1 (5 bases). The germline V and J ends were trimmed by 7 bases and 4 bases, with 13 bases remaining between them. Germline V gene lookup returns CDR1 SNHLY and CDR2 FYNNEI. The CDR3 runs to 13 residues.

The chain joins TRBV28 to TRBJ2-7; D unresolved. CDR3 length: 14 amino acids. Between the trimmed V and J ends, which lost 6 bases and 0 bases, there was a span of 12 bases. CDR1 and CDR2 from the germline V gene are MDHEN and SYDVKM. Here the CDR3 DNA reads TGTGCCAGCAGGGGCCGTGGGCGCTCCTACGAGCAGTACTTC. It specifies CASRGRGRSYEQYF. The full variable domain, with the rest looked up from reference TRBV28 and TRBJ2-7, is DVKVTQSSRYLVKRTGEKVFLECVQDMDHENMFWYRQDPGLGLRLIYFSYDVKMKEKGDIPEGYSVSREKKERFSLILESASTNQTSMYLCASRGRGRSYEQYFGPGTRLTVT.

A few counts support this clone. V usage is TRBV12-5 and J usage is TRBJ2-7, with 7 bases that match TRBD1. Germline V gene lookup returns CDR1 LGHNT and CDR2 FRNRAP. The V and J ends lost 3 bases and 4 bases, in that order; junction bases with no gene match: 6. The CDR3 spans 14 residues. The chain's CDR3 is CASGFLEGAYEQYF. The DNA of the CDR3 is TGTGCTAGTGGTTTCCTCGAGGGGGCTTACGAGCAGTACTTC.

The chain is built from TRBV5-1 and TRBJ2-3, with D unresolved. Germline-derived CDR1 and CDR2 are SGHRS and YFSETQ. This CDR3 region has 13 residues. V lost 5 bases to trimming and J lost 6 bases, with 13 bases between them. The CDR3 here is CASRFRLGDTQYF. In DNA form, the CDR3 reads TGCGCCAGCAGGTTCCGGTTGGGCGATACGCAGTATTTT.

CDR3 amino acids: CASSLLRTGSEQFF. Here the CDR3 DNA reads TGTGCCAGCAGCTTACTTCGGACAGGGAGTGAGCAGTTCTTC. The chain carries TRBV11-1 and TRBJ2-1; 8 positions match TRBD1. Germline V gene lookup returns CDR1 SGHAT and CDR2 FQDESV (reference sequence). After removal of 2 bases from V and 9 bases from J, the junction contained 6 bases not matched to a gene. The CDR3 consists of 14 residues.

The rearrangement links TRBV5-5 to TRBJ1-1; D remains unclear. This CDR3 has 13 residues. Germline CDR1 is SGHKS and CDR2 is YYEKEE (reference sequence). V lost 1 base and J 2 bases, leaving 6 bases between the germline ends. The CDR3 loop reads CASSLTANTEAFF. For the CDR3, the DNA is TGTGCCAGCAGCTTGACAGCCAACACTGAAGCTTTCTTT.